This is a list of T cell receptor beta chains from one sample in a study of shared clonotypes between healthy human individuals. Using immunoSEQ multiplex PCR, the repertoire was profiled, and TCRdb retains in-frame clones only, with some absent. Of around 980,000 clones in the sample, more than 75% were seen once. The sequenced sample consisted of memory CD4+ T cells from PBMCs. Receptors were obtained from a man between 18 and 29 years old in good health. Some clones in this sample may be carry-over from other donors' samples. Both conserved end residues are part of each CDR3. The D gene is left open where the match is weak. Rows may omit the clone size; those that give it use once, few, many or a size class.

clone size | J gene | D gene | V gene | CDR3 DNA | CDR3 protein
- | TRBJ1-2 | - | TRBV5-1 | TGCGCCAGCAGCTCTGGACCGAAGGGGGGCTACACCTTC | CASSSGPKGGYTF
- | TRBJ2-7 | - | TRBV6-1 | TGTGCCAGCATAGGGAACAGGGTGGACTACGAGCAGTACTTC | CASIGNRVDYEQYF
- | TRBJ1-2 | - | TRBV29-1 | TGCAGCGTTGAAGGTGCAGGGAGAGGCATTGGGGGCTACACCTTC | CSVEGAGRGIGGYTF
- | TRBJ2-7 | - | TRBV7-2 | TGTGCCAGCAGCCTCCTCGTAGGGGCCTCCTACGAGCAGTACTTC | CASSLLVGASYEQYF
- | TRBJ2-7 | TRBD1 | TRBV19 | TGTGCCAGTAGTAAAGAGGACAGGGGCGAGCAGTACTTC | CASSKEDRGEQYF
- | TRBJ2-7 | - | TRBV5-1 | TGCGCCAGCAGTCAGGACAGCTCCTTCTACGAGCAGTACTTC | CASSQDSSFYEQYF
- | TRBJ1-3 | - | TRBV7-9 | TGTGCCAGCAGCTTATCTGATCCTGGAAACACCATATATTTT | CASSLSDPGNTIYF
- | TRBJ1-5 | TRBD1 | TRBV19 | TGTGCCAGTGGGAGGGACAGGGGGCGCCCAAATCAGCCCCAGCATTTT | CASGRDRGRPNQPQHF
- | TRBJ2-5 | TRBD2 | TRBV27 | TGTGCCAGCAGTTCCCTAGCGGGAGAGACCCAGTACTTC | CASSSLAGETQYF
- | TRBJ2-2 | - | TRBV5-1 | TGCGCCAGCAGCTTGCCCCCGCCGGACACCGGGGAGCTGTTTTTT | CASSLPPPDTGELFF
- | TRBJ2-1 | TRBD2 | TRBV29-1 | TGCAGCTGGGGGAGGGACCCCTCGCGGGAGCAGTTCTTC | CSWGRDPSREQFF
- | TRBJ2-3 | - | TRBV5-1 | TGCGCCAGCAGGACAGGAGATACGCAGTATTTT | CASRTGDTQYF
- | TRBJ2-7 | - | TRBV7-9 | TGTGCCAGCAGCTTCAGGGGTGTCAACGAGCAGTACTTC | CASSFRGVNEQYF
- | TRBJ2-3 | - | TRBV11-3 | TGTGCCAGCAGCCCCCGGGACTCTGCAGATACGCAGTATTTT | CASSPRDSADTQYF
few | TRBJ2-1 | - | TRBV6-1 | TGTGCCAGCAGTGCCACTAGTAATAGCTACAATGAGCAGTTCTTC | CASSATSNSYNEQFF
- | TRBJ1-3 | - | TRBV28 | TGTGCCAGCAGTCCGGTCGTCGGGGGTAGTGGAAACACCATATATTTT | CASSPVVGGSGNTIYF
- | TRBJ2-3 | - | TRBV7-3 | TGTGCCAGCAGCTTAAGCCTGTTAGATACGCAGTATTTT | CASSLSLLDTQYF
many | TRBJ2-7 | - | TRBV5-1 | TGCGCCAGCACCCTCTCCGGGGGCCCTATATACGAGCAGTACTTC | CASTLSGGPIYEQYF
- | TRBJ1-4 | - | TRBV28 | TGTGCCAGCAGAACTGGACCCTCAACTAATGAAAAACTGTTTTTT | CASRTGPSTNEKLFF
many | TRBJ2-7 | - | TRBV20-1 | TGCAGTGCTAGGGCGGCCTACGAGCAGTACTTC | CSARAAYEQYF
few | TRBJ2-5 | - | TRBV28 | TGTGCCAGCAGTTTACTTAGCGGAGAGACCCAGTACTTC | CASSLLSGETQYF
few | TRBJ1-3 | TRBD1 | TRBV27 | TGTGCCAGCCGGAGGGGGCTGGATGGAAACACCATATATTTT | CASRRGLDGNTIYF
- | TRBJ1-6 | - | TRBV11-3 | TGTGCCAGCAGCTTAGAGTTTAGCTCCTATAATTCACCCCTCCACTTT | CASSLEFSSYNSPLHF
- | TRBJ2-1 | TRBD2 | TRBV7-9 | TGTGCCAGCAGCCTGGGACTAGCGGGAGGGGGCTCCTACAATGAGCAGTTCTTC | CASSLGLAGGGSYNEQFF
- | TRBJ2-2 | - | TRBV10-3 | TGTGCCATCAGTGTGAGGGAGAACACCGGGGAGCTGTTTTTT | CAISVRENTGELFF
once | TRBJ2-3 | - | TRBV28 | TGTGCCAGCAGCACTGCGGGAGATACGCAGTATTTT | CASSTAGDTQYF
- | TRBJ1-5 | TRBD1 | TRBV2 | TGTGCCAGCAGGAGGGGACAGGGCACCCAGCATTTT | CASRRGQGTQHF
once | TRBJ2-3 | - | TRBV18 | TGTGCCAGCTCACCAACAACAGATACGCAGTATTTT | CASSPTTDTQYF
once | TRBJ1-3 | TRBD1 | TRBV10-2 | TGCGCCAGCAGGGGGACAGTCTTTGGGGACACCATATATTTT | CASRGTVFGDTIYF
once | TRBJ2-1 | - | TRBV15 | TGTGCCACCCGACGTGGGGGGGCTCCGGGGAATGAGCAGTTCTTC | CATRRGGAPGNEQFF
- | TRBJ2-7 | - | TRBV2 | TGTGCCAGCAGTGCTCGGACTCATATCGAGCAGTACTTC | CASSARTHIEQYF
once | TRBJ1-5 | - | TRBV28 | TGTGCCAGCAGTTCAAGTGGGCAGCCCCAGCATTTT | CASSSSGQPQHF
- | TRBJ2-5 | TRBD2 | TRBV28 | TGTGCCAGCAGTTTATCTCGGACTAGCCATGAAGAGACCCAGTACTTC | CASSLSRTSHEETQYF
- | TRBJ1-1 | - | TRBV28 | TGTGCCAGCAGAACATCGCGGGAGGGTAAGGCTTTCTTT | CASRTSREGKAFF
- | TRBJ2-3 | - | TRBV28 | TGTGCCAGCGGGTCTTTTAGGACGGGAGACAGCGCAAACACAGATACGCAGTATTTT | CASGSFRTGDSANTDTQYF
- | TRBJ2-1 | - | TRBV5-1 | TGCGCCAGCAGCCTCCGACTGCAGAGCTCCTACAATGAGCAGTTCTTC | CASSLRLQSSYNEQFF
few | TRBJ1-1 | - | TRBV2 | TGTGCCAGCAGAGGGGAGGCGAACACTGAAGCTTTCTTT | CASRGEANTEAFF
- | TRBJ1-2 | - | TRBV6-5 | TGTGCCAGCAGTCACCGGGACACTTACTATGGCTACACCTTC | CASSHRDTYYGYTF
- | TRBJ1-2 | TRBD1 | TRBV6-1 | TGTGCCAGCAGTGGGGACAGGGCGCTTCATGGCTACACCTTC | CASSGDRALHGYTF
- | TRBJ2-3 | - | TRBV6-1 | TGTGCCAGCAGTGATTTCGGGGGAGATACGCAGTATTTT | CASSDFGGDTQYF
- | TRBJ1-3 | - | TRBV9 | TGTGCCAGCAGCCCCGGAGGGGACTCTGGAAACACCATATATTTT | CASSPGGDSGNTIYF
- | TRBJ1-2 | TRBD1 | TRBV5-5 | TGTGCCAGCAGCTTGGCGGTCCGGGACAGGGAAACGGACACCTTC | CASSLAVRDRETDTF
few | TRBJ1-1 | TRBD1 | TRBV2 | TGTGCCAGCAGTGAGGCACGCGGGACAGGGGGCGGAAAAGCTTTCTTT | CASSEARGTGGGKAFF